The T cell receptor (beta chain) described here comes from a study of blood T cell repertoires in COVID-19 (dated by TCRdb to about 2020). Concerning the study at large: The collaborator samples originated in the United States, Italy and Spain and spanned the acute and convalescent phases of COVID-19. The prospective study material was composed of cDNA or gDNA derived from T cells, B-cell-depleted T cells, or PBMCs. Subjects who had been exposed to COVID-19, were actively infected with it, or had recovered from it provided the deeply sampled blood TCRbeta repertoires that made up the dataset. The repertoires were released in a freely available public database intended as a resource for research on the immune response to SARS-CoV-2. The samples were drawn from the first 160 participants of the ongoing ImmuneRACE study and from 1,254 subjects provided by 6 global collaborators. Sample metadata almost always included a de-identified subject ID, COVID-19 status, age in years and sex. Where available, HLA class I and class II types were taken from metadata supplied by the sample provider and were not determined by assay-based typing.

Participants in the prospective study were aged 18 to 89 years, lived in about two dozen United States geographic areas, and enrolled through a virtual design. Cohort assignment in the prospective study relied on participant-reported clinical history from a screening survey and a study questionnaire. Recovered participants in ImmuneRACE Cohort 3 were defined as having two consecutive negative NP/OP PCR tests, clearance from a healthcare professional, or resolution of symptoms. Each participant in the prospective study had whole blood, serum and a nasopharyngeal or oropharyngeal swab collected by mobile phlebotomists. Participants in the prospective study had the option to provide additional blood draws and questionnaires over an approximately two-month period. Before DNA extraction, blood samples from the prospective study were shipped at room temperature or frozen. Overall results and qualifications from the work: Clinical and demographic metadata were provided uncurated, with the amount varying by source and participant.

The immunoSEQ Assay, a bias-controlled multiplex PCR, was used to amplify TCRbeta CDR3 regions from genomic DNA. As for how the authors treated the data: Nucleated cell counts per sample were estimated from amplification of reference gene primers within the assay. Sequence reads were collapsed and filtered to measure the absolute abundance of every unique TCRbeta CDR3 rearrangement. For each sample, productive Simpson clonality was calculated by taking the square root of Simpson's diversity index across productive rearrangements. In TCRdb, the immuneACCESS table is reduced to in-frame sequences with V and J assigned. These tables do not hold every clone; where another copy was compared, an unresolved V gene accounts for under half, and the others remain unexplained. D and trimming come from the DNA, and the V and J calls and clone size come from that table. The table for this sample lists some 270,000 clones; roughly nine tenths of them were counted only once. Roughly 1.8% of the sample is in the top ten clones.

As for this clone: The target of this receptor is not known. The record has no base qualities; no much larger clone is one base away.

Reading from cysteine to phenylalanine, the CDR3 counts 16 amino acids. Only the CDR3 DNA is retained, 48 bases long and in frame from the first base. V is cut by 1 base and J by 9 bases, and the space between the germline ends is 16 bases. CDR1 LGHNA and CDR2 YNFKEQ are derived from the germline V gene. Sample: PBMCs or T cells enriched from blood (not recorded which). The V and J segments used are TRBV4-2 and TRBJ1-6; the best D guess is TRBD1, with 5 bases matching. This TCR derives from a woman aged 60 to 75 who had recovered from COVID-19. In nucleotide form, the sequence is TGTGCCAGCAGCCAAGGGGGGGTAGGTATCGTTTCACCCCTCCACTTT. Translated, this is CASSQGGVGIVSPLHF.